This T cell receptor beta chain comes out of a study of cytomegalovirus exposure and HLA in healthy donors. Turning to the study itself: An analysis done earlier identified approximately 120 million unique TCR beta sequences from approximately 170 million T cells.

Study-wide results and caveats: In a later analysis, a missense DCLRE1C variant was linked to TCR beta V- and J-gene trimming. Later analysis showed most CMV-associated TCR beta chains appearing HLA-restricted. Excluded were some V segments that proved indistinguishable, including TRBV6-2 and TRBV6-3.

This clone was recorded a few times. Its antigen is currently unknown. V lost 2 bases to trimming and J lost 0 bases, with 6 bases between them. The CDR3 sequence is 14 residues long. CDR1 is SGHDT and CDR2 is YYEEEE in the germline V gene. 60 Vbeta and 13 Jbeta primers were used in PCR. Libraries were prepared by immunoSEQ multiplex PCR; TCRdb keeps only in-frame clonotypes and omits some of them. The sample comprises over 150,000 clones, over 70% of which are singletons, and approximately 3% rests with the top ten. The source is a woman aged 45-65 years in good health and CMV-seropositive. The chain uses TRBV5-6 and TRBJ1-3, with D unresolved. The source material was PBMCs. CDR3 in amino acids: CASSFPGSGNTIYF. The CDR3 nucleotides are TGTGCCAGCAGCTTCCCAGGCTCTGGAAACACCATATATTTT.